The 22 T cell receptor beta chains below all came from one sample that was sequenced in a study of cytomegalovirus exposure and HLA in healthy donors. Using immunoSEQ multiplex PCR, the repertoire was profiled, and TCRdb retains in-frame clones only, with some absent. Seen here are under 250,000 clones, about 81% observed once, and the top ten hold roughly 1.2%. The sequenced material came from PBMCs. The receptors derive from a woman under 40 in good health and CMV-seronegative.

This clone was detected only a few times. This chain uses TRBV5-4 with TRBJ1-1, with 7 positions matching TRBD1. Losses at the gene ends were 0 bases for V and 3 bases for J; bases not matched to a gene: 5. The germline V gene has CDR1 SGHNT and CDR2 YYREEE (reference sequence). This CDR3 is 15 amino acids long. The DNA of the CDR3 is TGTGCCAGCAGCTTGGGGCAGGGGGTTTACACTGAAGCTTTCTTT. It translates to CASSLGQGVYTEAFF. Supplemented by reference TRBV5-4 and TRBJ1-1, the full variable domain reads ETGVTQSPTHLIKTRGQQVTLRCSSQSGHNTVSWYQQALGQGPQFIFQYYREEENGRGNFPPRFSGLQFPNYSSELNVNALELDDSALYLCASSLGQGVYTEAFFGQGTRLTVV.

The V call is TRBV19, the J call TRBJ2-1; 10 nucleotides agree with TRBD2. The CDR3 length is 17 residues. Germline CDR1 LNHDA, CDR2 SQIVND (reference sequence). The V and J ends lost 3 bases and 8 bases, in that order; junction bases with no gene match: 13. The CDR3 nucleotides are TGTGCCAGTAGTATTGGGAGGACTAGCGGAATTCGCGATGAGCAGTTCTTC. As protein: CASSIGRTSGIRDEQFF.

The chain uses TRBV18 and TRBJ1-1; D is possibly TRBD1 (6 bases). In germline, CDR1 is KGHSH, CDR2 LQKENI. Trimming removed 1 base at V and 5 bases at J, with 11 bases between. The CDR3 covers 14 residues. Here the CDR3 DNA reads TGTGCCAGCTCACCACTGGACAGAGGGACTGAAGCTTTCTTT. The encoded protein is CASSPLDRGTEAFF.

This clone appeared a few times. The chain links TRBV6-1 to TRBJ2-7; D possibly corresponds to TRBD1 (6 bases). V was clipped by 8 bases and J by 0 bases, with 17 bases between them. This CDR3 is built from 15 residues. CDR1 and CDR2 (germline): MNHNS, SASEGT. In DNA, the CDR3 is TGTGCCAGCGTCGCAGGGGCGGCAAGCTCCTACGAGCAGTACTTC. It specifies CASVAGAASSYEQYF.

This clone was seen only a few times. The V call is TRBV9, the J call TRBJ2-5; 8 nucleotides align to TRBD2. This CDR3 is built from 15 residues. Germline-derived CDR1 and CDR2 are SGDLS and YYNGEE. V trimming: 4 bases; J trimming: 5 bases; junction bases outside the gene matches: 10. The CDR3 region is CASSLIGGAYETQYF. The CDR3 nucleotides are TGTGCCAGCAGCTTGATCGGGGGGGCCTATGAGACCCAGTACTTC.

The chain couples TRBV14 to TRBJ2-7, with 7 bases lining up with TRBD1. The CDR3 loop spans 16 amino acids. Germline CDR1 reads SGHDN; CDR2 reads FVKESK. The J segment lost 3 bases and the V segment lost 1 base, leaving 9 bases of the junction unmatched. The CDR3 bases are TGTGCCAGCAGCCAAGGGGAGCAGACAGGGATCTACGAGCAGTACTTC. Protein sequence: CASSQGEQTGIYEQYF.

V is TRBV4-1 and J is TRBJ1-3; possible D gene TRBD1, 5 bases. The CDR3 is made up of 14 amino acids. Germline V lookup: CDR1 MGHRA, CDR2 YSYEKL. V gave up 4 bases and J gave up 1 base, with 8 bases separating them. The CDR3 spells CASSRGGSGNTIYF. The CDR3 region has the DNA TGCGCCAGCAGCCGGGGGGGTTCTGGAAACACCATATATTTT.

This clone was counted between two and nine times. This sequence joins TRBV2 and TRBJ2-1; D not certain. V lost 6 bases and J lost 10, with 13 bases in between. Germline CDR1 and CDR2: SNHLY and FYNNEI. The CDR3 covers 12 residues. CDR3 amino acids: CASREIGAEQFF. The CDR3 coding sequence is TGTGCCAGCAGAGAAATCGGAGCCGAGCAGTTCTTC.

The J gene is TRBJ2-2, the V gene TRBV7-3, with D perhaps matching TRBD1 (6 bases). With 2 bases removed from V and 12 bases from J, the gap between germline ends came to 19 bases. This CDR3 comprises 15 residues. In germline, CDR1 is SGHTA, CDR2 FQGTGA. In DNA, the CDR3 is TGTGCCAGCAGCTTACTCCAGGGGATCCCCCCAAAGCTGTTTTTT. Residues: CASSLLQGIPPKLFF.

DNA for the CDR3: TGCGCCAGCAGCTCGTTAATAGGGAGGGGACGAGGCACAGATACGCAGTATTTT. Translation: CASSSLIGRGRGTDTQYF. The chain employs TRBV5-1 and TRBJ2-3; TRBD2 matches at 7 bases. The CDR3 covers 18 residues. Germline trimming cut 3 bases from V and 1 base from J; bases unmatched to any gene: 14. The germline V gene encodes CDR1 SGHRS and CDR2 YFSETQ. Using reference TRBV5-1 and TRBJ2-3 for the parts outside the CDR3, the full variable domain is KAGVTQTPRYLIKTRGQQVTLSCSPISGHRSVSWYQQTPGQGLQFLFEYFSETQRNKGNFPGRFSGRQFSNSRSEMNVSTLELGDSALYLCASSSLIGRGRGTDTQYFGPGTRLTVL.

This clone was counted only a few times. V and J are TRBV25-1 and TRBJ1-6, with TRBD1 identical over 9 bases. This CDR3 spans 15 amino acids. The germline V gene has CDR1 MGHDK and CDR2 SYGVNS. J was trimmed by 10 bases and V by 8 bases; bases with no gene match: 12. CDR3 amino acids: CASASLGQGLSPLHF. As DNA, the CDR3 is TGTGCCAGCGCAAGCCTGGGACAGGGACTCTCACCCCTCCACTTT.

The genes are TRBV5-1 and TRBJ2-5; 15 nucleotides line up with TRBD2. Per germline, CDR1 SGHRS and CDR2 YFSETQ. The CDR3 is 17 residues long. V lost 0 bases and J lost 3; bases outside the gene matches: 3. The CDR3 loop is CASSLGRTSGREETQYF. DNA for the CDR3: TGCGCCAGCAGCTTGGGCCGGACTAGCGGGAGGGAAGAGACCCAGTACTTC.

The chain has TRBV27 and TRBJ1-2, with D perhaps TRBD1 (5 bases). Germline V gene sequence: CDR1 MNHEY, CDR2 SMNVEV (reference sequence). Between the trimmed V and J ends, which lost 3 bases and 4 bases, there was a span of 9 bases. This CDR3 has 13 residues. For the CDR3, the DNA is TGTGCCAGCAGTTTCGGCAGGGCCTATGGCTACACCTTC. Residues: CASSFGRAYGYTF.

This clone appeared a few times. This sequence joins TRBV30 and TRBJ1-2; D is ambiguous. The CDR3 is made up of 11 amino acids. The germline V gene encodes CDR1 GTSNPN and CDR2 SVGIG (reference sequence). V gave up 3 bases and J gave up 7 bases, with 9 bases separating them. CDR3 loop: CAWSPSVGYTF. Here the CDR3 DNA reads TGTGCCTGGAGCCCCTCCGTTGGCTACACCTTC.

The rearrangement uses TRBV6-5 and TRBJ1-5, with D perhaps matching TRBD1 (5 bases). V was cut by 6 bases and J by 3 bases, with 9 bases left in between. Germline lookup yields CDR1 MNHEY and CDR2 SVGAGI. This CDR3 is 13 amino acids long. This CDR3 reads CASSRVVNQPQHF. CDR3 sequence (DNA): TGTGCCAGCAGCAGGGTGGTCAATCAGCCCCAGCATTTT.

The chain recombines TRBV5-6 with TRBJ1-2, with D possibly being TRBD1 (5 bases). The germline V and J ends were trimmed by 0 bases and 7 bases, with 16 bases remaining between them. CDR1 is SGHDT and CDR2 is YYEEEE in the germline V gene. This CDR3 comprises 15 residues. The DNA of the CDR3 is TGTGCCAGCAGCTTGGAATTAGCGGTTGGGGGTGGCTACACCTTC. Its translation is CASSLELAVGGGYTF.

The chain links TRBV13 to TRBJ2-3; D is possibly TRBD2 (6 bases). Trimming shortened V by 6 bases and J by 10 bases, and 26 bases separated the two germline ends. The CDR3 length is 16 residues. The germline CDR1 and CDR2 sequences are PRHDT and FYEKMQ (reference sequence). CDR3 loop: CASSLQMEGRLFPQYF. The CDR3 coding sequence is TGTGCCAGCAGTTTGCAAATGGAGGGACGGCTGTTCCCGCAGTATTTT.

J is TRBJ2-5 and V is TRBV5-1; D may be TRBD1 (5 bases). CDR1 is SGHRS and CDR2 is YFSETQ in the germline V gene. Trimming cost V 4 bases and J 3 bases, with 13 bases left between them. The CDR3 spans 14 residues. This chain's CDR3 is CASSPTGAEETQYF. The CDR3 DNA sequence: TGCGCCAGCAGCCCCACTGGGGCTGAAGAGACCCAGTACTTC.

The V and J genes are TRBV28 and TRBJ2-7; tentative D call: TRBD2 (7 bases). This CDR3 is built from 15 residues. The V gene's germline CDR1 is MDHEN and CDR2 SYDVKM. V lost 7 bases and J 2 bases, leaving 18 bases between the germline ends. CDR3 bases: TGTGCCAGCAAGGTCGGGGGGCCATACACCTACGAGCAGTACTTC. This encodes CASKVGGPYTYEQYF.

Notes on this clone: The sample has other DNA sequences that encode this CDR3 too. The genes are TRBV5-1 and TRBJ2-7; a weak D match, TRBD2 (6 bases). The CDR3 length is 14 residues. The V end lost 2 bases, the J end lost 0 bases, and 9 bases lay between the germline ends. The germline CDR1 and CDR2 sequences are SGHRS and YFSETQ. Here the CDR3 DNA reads TGCGCCAGCAGCTTAGGAGGGTCCTCCTACGAGCAGTACTTC. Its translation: CASSLGGSSYEQYF.

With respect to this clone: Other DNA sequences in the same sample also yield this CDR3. In DNA, the CDR3 is TGTGCCTGGAGTCAGGGATTGAACACTGAAGCTTTCTTT. This codes for CAWSQGLNTEAFF. V usage is TRBV30 and J usage is TRBJ1-1; possibly TRBD1 for D (5 bases). The V and J ends lost 2 bases and 0 bases respectively, with 7 bases between them. CDR1 is GTSNPN, CDR2 SVGIG, per germline (reference sequence). This CDR3 region has 13 residues.

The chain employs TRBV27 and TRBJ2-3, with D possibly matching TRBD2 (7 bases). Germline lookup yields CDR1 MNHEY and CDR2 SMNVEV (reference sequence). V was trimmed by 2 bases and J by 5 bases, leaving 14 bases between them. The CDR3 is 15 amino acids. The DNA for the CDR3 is TGTGCCAGCAGTTTAAGGGGGGGTAGTTTAGATACGCAGTATTTT. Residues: CASSLRGGSLDTQYF.